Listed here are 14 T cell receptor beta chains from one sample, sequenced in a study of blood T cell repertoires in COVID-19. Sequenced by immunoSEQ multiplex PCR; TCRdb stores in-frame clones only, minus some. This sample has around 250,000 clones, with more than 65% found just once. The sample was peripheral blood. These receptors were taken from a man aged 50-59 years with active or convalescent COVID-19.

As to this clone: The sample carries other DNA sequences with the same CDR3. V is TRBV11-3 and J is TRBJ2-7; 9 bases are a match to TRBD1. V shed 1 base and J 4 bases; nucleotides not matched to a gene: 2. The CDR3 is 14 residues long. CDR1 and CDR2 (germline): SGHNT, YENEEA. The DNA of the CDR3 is TGTGCCAGCAGCTTAGGTGGACAGGGGTACGAGCAGTACTTC. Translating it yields CASSLGGQGYEQYF. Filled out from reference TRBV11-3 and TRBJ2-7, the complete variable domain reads EAGVVQSPRYKIIEKKQPVAFWCNPISGHNTLYWYLQNLGQGPELLIRYENEEAVDDSQLPKDRFSAERLKGVDSTLKIQPAELGDSAVYLCASSLGGQGYEQYFGPGTRLTVT.

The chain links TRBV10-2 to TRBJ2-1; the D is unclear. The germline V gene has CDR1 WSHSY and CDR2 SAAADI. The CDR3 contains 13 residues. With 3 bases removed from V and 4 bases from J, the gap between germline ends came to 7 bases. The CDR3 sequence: CASSEDLYNEQFF. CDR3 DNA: TGCGCCAGCAGTGAAGATCTATACAATGAGCAGTTCTTC.

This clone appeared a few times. The CDR3 sequence: CASSRGTVDSPLHF. CDR3 DNA: TGCGCCAGCAGCAGGGGGACAGTTGATTCACCCCTCCACTTT. V and J are TRBV5-1 and TRBJ1-6; the match to TRBD1 covers 7 bases. Germline V gene sequence: CDR1 SGHRS, CDR2 YFSETQ. The CDR3 totals 14 residues. With V trimmed by 4 bases and J by 8 bases, 6 bases remained unmatched.

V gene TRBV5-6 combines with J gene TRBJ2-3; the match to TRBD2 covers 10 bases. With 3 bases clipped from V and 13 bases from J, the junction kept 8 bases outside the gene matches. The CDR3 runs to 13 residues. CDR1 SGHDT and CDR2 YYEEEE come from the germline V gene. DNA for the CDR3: TGTGCCAGCAGCTCCGCTAGCGGGGGTATGGAGTATTTT. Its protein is CASSSASGGMEYF.

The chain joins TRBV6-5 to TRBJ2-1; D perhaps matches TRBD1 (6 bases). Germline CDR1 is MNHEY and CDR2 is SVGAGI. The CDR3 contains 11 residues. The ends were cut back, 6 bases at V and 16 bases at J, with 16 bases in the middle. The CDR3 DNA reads TGTGCCAGCAGCCCAGGGGCCCTGCATTTCTTC. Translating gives CASSPGALHFF.

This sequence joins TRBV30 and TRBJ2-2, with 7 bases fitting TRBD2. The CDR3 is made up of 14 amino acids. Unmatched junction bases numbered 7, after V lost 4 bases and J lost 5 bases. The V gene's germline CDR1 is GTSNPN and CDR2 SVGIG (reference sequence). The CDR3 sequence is CAWTPLAETGELFF. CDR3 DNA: TGTGCCTGGACCCCCCTAGCGGAGACCGGGGAGCTGTTTTTT.

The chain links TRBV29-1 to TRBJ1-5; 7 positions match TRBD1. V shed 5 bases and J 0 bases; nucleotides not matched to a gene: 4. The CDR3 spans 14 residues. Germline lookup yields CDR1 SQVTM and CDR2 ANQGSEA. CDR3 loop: CSVQDRPSNQPQHF. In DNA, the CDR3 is TGCAGCGTTCAGGACAGGCCTAGCAATCAGCCCCAGCATTTT.

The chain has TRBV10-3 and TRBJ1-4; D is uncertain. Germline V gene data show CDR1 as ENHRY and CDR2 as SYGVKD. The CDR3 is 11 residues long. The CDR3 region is CAVRGTEKLFF. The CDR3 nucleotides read TGTGCAGTCCGAGGTACTGAAAAACTGTTTTTT.

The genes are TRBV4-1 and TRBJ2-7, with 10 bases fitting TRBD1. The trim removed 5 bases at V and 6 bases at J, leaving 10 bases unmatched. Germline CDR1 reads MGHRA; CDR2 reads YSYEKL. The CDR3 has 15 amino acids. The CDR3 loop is CASSSLGQGGGEQYF. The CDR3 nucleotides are TGCGCCAGCAGCTCACTCGGACAGGGGGGAGGCGAGCAGTACTTC.

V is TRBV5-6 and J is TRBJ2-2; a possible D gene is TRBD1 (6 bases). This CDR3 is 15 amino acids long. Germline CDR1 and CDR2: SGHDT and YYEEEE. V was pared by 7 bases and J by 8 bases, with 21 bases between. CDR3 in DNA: TGTGCCAGCTTACCCAGGCCCCCAGGGGCTGGGGAGCTGTTTTTT. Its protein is CASLPRPPGAGELFF.

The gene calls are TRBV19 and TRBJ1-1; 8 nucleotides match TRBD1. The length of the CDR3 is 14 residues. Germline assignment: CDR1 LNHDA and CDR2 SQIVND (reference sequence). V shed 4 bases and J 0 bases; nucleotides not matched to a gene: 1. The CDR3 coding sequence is TGTGCCAGTAGTAACAGGGGGGTGAACACTGAAGCTTTCTTT. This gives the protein CASSNRGVNTEAFF.

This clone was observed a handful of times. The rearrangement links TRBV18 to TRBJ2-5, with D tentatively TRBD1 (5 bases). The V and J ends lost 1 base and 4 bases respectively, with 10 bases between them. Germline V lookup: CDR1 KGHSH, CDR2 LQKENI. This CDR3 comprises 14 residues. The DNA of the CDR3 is TGTGCCAGCTCACCACAGGGGATCAGAGAGACCCAGTACTTC. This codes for CASSPQGIRETQYF.

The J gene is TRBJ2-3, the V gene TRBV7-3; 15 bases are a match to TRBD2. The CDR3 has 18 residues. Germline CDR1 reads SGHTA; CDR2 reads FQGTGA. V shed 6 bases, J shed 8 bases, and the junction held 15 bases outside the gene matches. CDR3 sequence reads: CASSSNGLAGGPTVTQYF. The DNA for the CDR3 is TGTGCCAGCAGTTCCAATGGACTAGCGGGGGGGCCTACGGTTACGCAGTATTTT.

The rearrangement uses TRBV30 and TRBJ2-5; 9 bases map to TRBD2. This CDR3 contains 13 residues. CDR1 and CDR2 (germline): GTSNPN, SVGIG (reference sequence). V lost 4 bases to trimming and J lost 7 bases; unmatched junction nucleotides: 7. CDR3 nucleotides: TGTGCCTGGACGGGACTAGCAGGAGGGACCCAGTACTTC. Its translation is CAWTGLAGGTQYF.